The 19 T cell receptor beta chains given below trace back to one sample, sequenced in a study of shared clonotypes between healthy human individuals. This table comes from immunoSEQ multiplex PCR, and its TCRdb copy is limited to in-frame clones, with some not included. Here the sample spans 2 million to 2.5 million clones, around 90% being singletons. The sample consisted of naive CD4+ T cells from PBMCs. As for subset: CD45RA+ positively selected. The receptor source for this set is a man aged 18 to 35 in good health. Some clones in this sample may be carry-over from other donors' samples.

V is TRBV6-5 and J is TRBJ2-5; no definite D call. The CDR3 consists of 16 residues. V was trimmed by 2 bases and J by 5 bases, leaving 18 bases between them. Germline values: CDR1 MNHEY, CDR2 SVGAGI. The CDR3 DNA reads TGTGCCAGCAGTTACAGTGCCATCGCAGGCGGTGAGACCCAGTACTTC. Its protein product is CASSYSAIAGGETQYF.

The V and J genes are TRBV5-1 and TRBJ1-2, with D perhaps matching TRBD1 (5 bases). This CDR3 spans 14 amino acids. Germline V gives CDR1 SGHRS, CDR2 YFSETQ. V dropped 3 bases and J dropped 2 bases, with 11 bases sitting between them. The CDR3 coding sequence is TGCGCCAGCAGCTCGTCCGGGGGAAACTATGGCTACACCTTC. Translating it yields CASSSSGGNYGYTF. The variable domain in full, with the rest retrieved from reference TRBV5-1 and TRBJ1-2, is KAGVTQTPRYLIKTRGQQVTLSCSPISGHRSVSWYQQTPGQGLQFLFEYFSETQRNKGNFPGRFSGRQFSNSRSEMNVSTLELGDSALYLCASSSSGGNYGYTFGSGTRLTVV.

The chain has TRBV21-1 and TRBJ2-4. TRBV21-1 is termed a pseudogene. The CDR3 contains 14 residues. DNA of the CDR3: TGTGCCAGCAGCAAGGGCAACTACAAAAACATTCAGTACTTC. It encodes CASSKGNYKNIQYF.

V is TRBV5-1 and J is TRBJ1-2; D unclear. The CDR3 has 15 amino acids. Trimming left V 1 base short and J 3 bases short, with 13 bases between. CDR1 SGHRS and CDR2 YFSETQ come from the germline V gene. The CDR3 sequence is CASSLLARGDYGYTF. Written as DNA, the CDR3 is TGCGCCAGCAGCTTGCTCGCCCGGGGTGACTATGGCTACACCTTC.

This clone was recorded only once. The chain carries TRBV28 and TRBJ2-7; maybe TRBD2 (5 bases). The CDR3 runs to 14 residues. Germline V gene data show CDR1 as MDHEN and CDR2 as SYDVKM. V was trimmed by 4 bases and J by 2 bases, leaving 12 bases between them. The CDR3 region has the DNA TGTGCCAGCAGTTCAAGGGCGGGTACCTACGAGCAGTACTTC. This translates into CASSSRAGTYEQYF.

The count of this clone is one. This chain connects TRBV5-4 to TRBJ2-3; a possible D gene is TRBD2 (6 bases). Trimming took 0 bases from V and 5 from J, leaving 19 bases between them. From germline, CDR1 is SGHNT and CDR2 YYREEE (reference sequence). CDR3 length: 17 residues. CDR3 sequence: CASSLGGWRAGGDTQYF. CDR3 nucleotides: TGTGCCAGCAGCTTGGGTGGATGGAGGGCCGGGGGAGATACGCAGTATTTT.

This clone was seen once. The chain has TRBV5-1 and TRBJ1-2; 10 nucleotides agree with TRBD1. With V trimmed by 6 bases and J by 8 bases, 16 bases remained unmatched. Per the germline V gene, CDR1 is SGHRS and CDR2 is YFSETQ. The CDR3 spans 16 residues. The CDR3 DNA reads as TGCGCCAGCACTTCTTGGCCGGGACAGGGGCCGAGGGGCTACACCTTC. Its translation: CASTSWPGQGPRGYTF.

V gene TRBV6-1 combines with J gene TRBJ1-5, with D unresolved. The germline V gene has CDR1 MNHNS and CDR2 SASEGT. The CDR3 is 14 residues long. V gave up 7 bases and J gave up 7 bases, with 17 bases separating them. The CDR3 region is CASTPAVLGQPQHF. CDR3 nucleotides: TGTGCCAGCACTCCCGCAGTCCTGGGCCAGCCCCAGCATTTT.

The rearrangement joins TRBV6-1 to TRBJ1-3; 7 bases are shared with TRBD1. Per germline, CDR1 MNHNS and CDR2 SASEGT. V lost 6 bases, J lost 4 bases, and 6 bases stayed unmatched. This CDR3 has 14 amino acids. The DNA for the CDR3 is TGTGCCAGCAGCACCTTGGACAGGGGAAACACCATATATTTT. As protein: CASSTLDRGNTIYF.

V usage is TRBV7-9 and J usage is TRBJ2-7; the match to TRBD2 covers 7 bases. The CDR3 has 14 residues. Germline loops: CDR1 SEHNR, CDR2 FQNEAQ (reference sequence). V dropped 3 bases and J dropped 2; count of bases not matched to a gene: 4. The CDR3 loop reads CASSLGGVAYEQYF. The CDR3, as DNA: TGTGCCAGCAGCTTGGGGGGGGTCGCCTACGAGCAGTACTTC.

The V call is TRBV5-6, the J call TRBJ1-4; D gene ambiguous. The germline V and J ends were trimmed by 4 bases and 8 bases, with 18 bases remaining between them. This CDR3 contains 15 residues. The germline CDR1 and CDR2 sequences are SGHDT and YYEEEE. CDR3 loop: CASSLPGVEREKLFF. CDR3 DNA: TGTGCCAGCAGCCTACCCGGGGTGGAGAGGGAAAAACTGTTTTTT.

Turning to this clone: This specimen includes other DNA sequences encoding the same CDR3. V usage is TRBV30 and J usage is TRBJ2-5; no clear D gene. The CDR3 has 13 amino acids. The germline V gene encodes CDR1 GTSNPN and CDR2 SVGIG (reference sequence). Trimming took off 0 bases at V and 3 bases at J, with 8 bases between the two ends. CDR3 region: CAWSVIGKETQYF. Written as DNA, the CDR3 is TGTGCCTGGAGTGTAATAGGGAAAGAGACCCAGTACTTC.

The chain combines TRBV5-1 with TRBJ1-1, with D unclear. V dropped 3 bases and J dropped 1 base, with 10 bases sitting between them. The CDR3 covers 14 residues. Germline CDR1 is SGHRS and CDR2 is YFSETQ. DNA of the CDR3: TGCGCCAGCAGCTCGGGAGGTCAGAACACTGAAGCTTTCTTT. Its protein is CASSSGGQNTEAFF.

The gene calls are TRBV28 and TRBJ1-2, with D tentatively TRBD1 (6 bases). Germline assignment: CDR1 MDHEN and CDR2 SYDVKM. This CDR3 contains 14 residues. V was shortened by 6 bases and J by 3 bases, with 14 bases between the two germline ends. The CDR3 DNA reads TGTGCCAGCAGATTACAGGGAACTTACTATGGCTACACCTTC. Residues: CASRLQGTYYGYTF.

This chain joins TRBV29-1 and TRBJ1-2; maybe TRBD1 (5 bases). The ends were cut back, 2 bases at V and 4 bases at J, with 11 bases in the middle. Germline V gene data show CDR1 as SQVTM and CDR2 as ANQGSEA. There are 13 residues in the CDR3. In nucleotides, the CDR3 is TGCAGCGTTGAAAGCAGGGCTCTCTATGGCTACACCTTC. This gives the protein CSVESRALYGYTF.

This chain joins TRBV28 and TRBJ1-1; tentative D call: TRBD1 (6 bases). The germline CDR1 and CDR2 sequences are MDHEN and SYDVKM. The CDR3 is 12 residues long. Trimming took off 10 bases at V and 5 bases at J, with 14 bases between the two ends. The CDR3 region is CAIEQGSTEAFF. The CDR3 DNA is TGTGCCATAGAACAGGGATCAACTGAAGCTTTCTTT.

The V and J genes are TRBV5-1 and TRBJ2-6, with D unresolved. Germline-derived CDR1 and CDR2 are SGHRS and YFSETQ. The CDR3 spans 14 residues. Deletions cut 6 bases from V and 2 bases from J, with 9 bases between. CDR3 bases: TGCGCCAGCATCATTAATCCTGGGGCCAACGTCCTGACTTTC. This translates into CASIINPGANVLTF.

The V call is TRBV7-9, the J call TRBJ2-2; possibly TRBD1 or TRBD2 for D (5 bases each). Germline-derived CDR1 and CDR2 are SEHNR and FQNEAQ (reference sequence). The CDR3 is 15 amino acids. V lost 5 bases and J lost 3, with 13 bases in between. The CDR3 protein is CASSHGTRDTGELFF. In DNA, the CDR3 is TGTGCCAGCAGCCACGGGACCAGGGACACCGGGGAGCTGTTTTTT. Complete variable domain (other parts from reference TRBV7-9 and TRBJ2-2): DTGVSQNPRHKITKRGQNVTFRCDPISEHNRLYWYRQTLGQGPEFLTYFQNEAQLEKSRLLSDRFSAERPKGSFSTLEIQRTEQGDSAMYLCASSHGTRDTGELFFGEGSRLTVL.

The J gene is TRBJ1-1, the V gene TRBV5-6; 11 bases fit TRBD1. The CDR3 has 17 residues. CDR1 is SGHDT, CDR2 YYEEEE, per germline. With 4 bases clipped from V and 5 bases from J, the junction kept 13 bases outside the gene matches. CDR3 bases: TGTGCCAGCAGCCTTGGGACAGGGGGACCGAGAGGGACTGAAGCTTTCTTT. This translates into CASSLGTGGPRGTEAFF.